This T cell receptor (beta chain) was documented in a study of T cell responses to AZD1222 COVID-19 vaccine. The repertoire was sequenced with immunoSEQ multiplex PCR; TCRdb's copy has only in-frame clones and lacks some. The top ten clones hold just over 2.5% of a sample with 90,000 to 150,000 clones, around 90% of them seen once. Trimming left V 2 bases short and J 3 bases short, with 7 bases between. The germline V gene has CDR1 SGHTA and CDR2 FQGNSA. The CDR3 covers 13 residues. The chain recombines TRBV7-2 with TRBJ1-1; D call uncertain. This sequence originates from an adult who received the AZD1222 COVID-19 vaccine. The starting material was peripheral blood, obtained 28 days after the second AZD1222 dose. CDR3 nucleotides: TGTGCCAGCAGCTTATACGGAGACACTGAAGCTTTCTTT. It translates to CASSLYGDTEAFF.